These 8 T cell receptor beta chains were all obtained from the same sample, sequenced in a study of blood T cell repertoires in COVID-19. Profiled with immunoSEQ multiplex PCR; TCRdb holds only in-frame clones, not every one. The table lists more than 75,000 clones, 82% of them singletons, with more than 9% in the top ten. The sample was peripheral blood. These TCRs come from a man between 60 and 70 years old with acute or convalescent COVID-19.

The V gene is TRBV5-5, the J gene TRBJ1-2, with 7 bases lining up with TRBD1. The CDR3 covers 14 residues. Germline lookup yields CDR1 SGHKS and CDR2 YYEKEE (reference sequence). The V gene end was trimmed by 5 bases and the J gene end by 1 base; junction bases not matched to a gene: 5. This CDR3 reads CASSRGQLNYGYTF. DNA for the CDR3: TGTGCCAGCAGTCGGGGACAGCTTAACTATGGCTACACCTTC.

The chain combines TRBV4-3 with TRBJ2-1, with TRBD2 as a possible D gene (6 bases). The CDR3 runs 14 residues. In germline, CDR1 is LGHNA, CDR2 YSLEER. V was clipped by 4 bases and J by 8 bases, with 15 bases between them. The CDR3 DNA is TGCGCCAGCAGCCTAAGTATTGGCGGGGATGAGCAGTTCTTC. Its translation is CASSLSIGGDEQFF.

V is TRBV28 and J is TRBJ2-3; tentatively, D is TRBD2 (5 bases). Looked up from germline, CDR1 is MDHEN and CDR2 is SYDVKM. This CDR3 comprises 13 residues. The V and J ends lost 4 bases and 2 bases respectively, with 7 bases between them. CDR3 residues: CASSSEATDTQYF. CDR3 DNA sequence: TGTGCCAGCAGTTCGGAGGCCACAGATACGCAGTATTTT.

In nucleotides, the CDR3 is TGCGCCAGCACCTTTCCCGGAGAGACCCAGTACTTC. This translates into CASTFPGETQYF. The chain has TRBV5-1 and TRBJ2-5; D gene ambiguous. From germline, CDR1 is SGHRS and CDR2 YFSETQ. The CDR3 consists of 12 residues. Trimming left V 6 bases short and J 4 bases short, with 10 bases between. Based on the CDR3 plus reference TRBV5-1 and TRBJ2-5, the full variable domain is KAGVTQTPRYLIKTRGQQVTLSCSPISGHRSVSWYQQTPGQGLQFLFEYFSETQRNKGNFPGRFSGRQFSNSRSEMNVSTLELGDSALYLCASTFPGETQYFGPGTRLLVL.

The chain employs TRBV7-2 and TRBJ2-7; D may be TRBD2 (5 bases). The CDR3 totals 13 residues. Trimming pared 2 bases from V and 5 bases from J, leaving 10 bases between. Germline CDR1 reads SGHTA; CDR2 reads FQGNSA. The CDR3 region is CASSLMDSDEQYF. CDR3 bases: TGTGCCAGCAGCTTAATGGACTCAGACGAGCAGTACTTC.

This chain links TRBV19 with TRBJ1-5; D perhaps matches TRBD1 (6 bases). This CDR3 has 13 amino acids. Trimming took off 4 bases at V and 4 bases at J, with 8 bases between the two ends. CDR1 and CDR2 (germline): LNHDA, SQIVND (reference sequence). The CDR3 nucleotides read TGTGCCAGTAGTAGACAGGTGAATCAGCCCCAGCATTTT. Protein: CASSRQVNQPQHF. The variable domain in full, with the rest retrieved from reference TRBV19 and TRBJ1-5, is DGGITQSPKYLFRKEGQNVTLSCEQNLNHDAMYWYRQDPGQGLRLIYYSQIVNDFQKGDIAEGYSVSREKKESFPLTVTSAQKNPTAFYLCASSRQVNQPQHFGDGTRLSIL.

This chain links TRBV18 with TRBJ2-1, with 9 bases lining up with TRBD2. CDR3 length: 13 amino acids. Trimming at V came to 4 bases and at J to 7 bases, leaving 2 bases not matched to a gene. Looked up from germline, CDR1 is KGHSH and CDR2 is LQKENI. The CDR3 spells CASSRLAENEQFF. CDR3 sequence (DNA): TGTGCCAGCTCACGACTAGCGGAGAATGAGCAGTTCTTC.

The chain combines TRBV6-5 with TRBJ1-1, with 7 bases that match TRBD1. Looked up from germline, CDR1 is MNHEY and CDR2 is SVGAGI. The CDR3 loop spans 13 amino acids. After removal of 7 bases from V and 6 bases from J, the junction contained 8 bases not matched to a gene. The CDR3: CASKEQGISEAFF. CDR3 sequence (DNA): TGTGCCAGCAAGGAACAGGGGATCTCTGAAGCTTTCTTT.